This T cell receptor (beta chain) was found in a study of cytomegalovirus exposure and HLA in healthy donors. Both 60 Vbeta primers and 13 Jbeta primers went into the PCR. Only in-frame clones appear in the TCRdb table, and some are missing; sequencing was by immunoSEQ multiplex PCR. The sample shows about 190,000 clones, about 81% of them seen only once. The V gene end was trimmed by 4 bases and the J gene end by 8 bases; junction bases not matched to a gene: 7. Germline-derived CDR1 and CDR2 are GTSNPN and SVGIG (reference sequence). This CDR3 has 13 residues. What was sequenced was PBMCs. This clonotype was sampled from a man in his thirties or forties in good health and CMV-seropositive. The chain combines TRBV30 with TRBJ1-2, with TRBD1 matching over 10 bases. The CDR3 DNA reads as TGTGCCTGGACTGCCGGGACAGGGGACGGCTACACCTTC. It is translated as CAWTAGTGDGYTF.